The rows below give T cell receptor beta chains drawn from one sample of a study of shared clonotypes between healthy human individuals. Data came from immunoSEQ multiplex PCR; TCRdb stores just in-frame clones and leaves some out. The sample carries about 600,000 clones, more than 95% recorded once. Sequenced input: naive CD4+ T cells sorted from blood. All receptors come from a woman aged 25 to 39 in good health. Each CDR3 is given with its conserved first and last residue. Each record gives: J gene, V gene, CDR3 protein.

TRBJ1-2,TRBV27,CASSRGQGARRGYTF
TRBJ2-2,TRBV19,CASIGTANTGELFF
TRBJ2-1,TRBV20-1,CSRTGPNEQFF
TRBJ2-7,TRBV28,CASSSASGSSYEQYF
TRBJ1-1,TRBV5-1,CASRQGVNTEAFF
TRBJ2-7,TRBV5-1,CASSLTGQTYEQYF
TRBJ2-4,TRBV27,CASSKSGQGGIQYF
TRBJ2-7,TRBV15,CATSRDLGRSASYEQYF
TRBJ1-3,TRBV28,CASSLWGGPGEEANTIYF
TRBJ1-2,TRBV6-6,CASSYYRGDYGYTF
TRBJ2-5,TRBV29-1,CSVGLAGARGTQYF
TRBJ2-7,TRBV28,CASSQGHGSSYEQYF
TRBJ1-3,TRBV7-8,CASSLEGARNTIYF
TRBJ2-5,TRBV10-3,CAISENPETQYF
TRBJ1-2,TRBV5-1,CASSLAGPQRGYTF